Below, one T cell receptor (beta chain) is given with its context. Its antigen is unidentified. These data originate in a study of cytomegalovirus exposure and HLA in healthy donors. Study-level background: Among several hundred genotyped donors, around 77% fell in the Caucasian-associated ancestry cluster. Study observations and caveats: In a later analysis, CMV-associated beta chains were mostly HLA-associated, it appeared.

This CDR3 is 15 amino acids long. The germline CDR1 and CDR2 sequences are SGHTA and FQGNSA. V lost 1 base to trimming and J lost 5 bases, with 15 bases between them. The primer mix had 60 Vbeta and 13 Jbeta primers. This table comes from immunoSEQ multiplex PCR, and its TCRdb copy is limited to in-frame clones, with some not included. Of under 200,000 clones listed, about 85% were seen once; the top ten hold 4.5%. Specimen: PBMCs. The TCR originated in a woman between 50 and 59 years old in good health and CMV-seropositive. The rearrangement uses TRBV7-2 and TRBJ2-7; D not resolved. DNA of the CDR3: TGTGCCAGCAGCTTAGTGGCGGAATTTGCGAACGAGCAGTACTTC. Translated, it gives CASSLVAEFANEQYF.